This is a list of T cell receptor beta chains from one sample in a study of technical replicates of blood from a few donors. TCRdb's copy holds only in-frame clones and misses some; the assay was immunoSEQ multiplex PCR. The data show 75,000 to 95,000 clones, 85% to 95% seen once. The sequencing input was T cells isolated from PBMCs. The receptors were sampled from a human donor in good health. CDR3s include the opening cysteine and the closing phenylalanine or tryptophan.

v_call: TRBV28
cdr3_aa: CASKGGTVSNYGYTF

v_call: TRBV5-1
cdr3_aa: CASSGGLAGGTTNTGELFF

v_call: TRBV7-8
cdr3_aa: CASSLVGGQGNREQYF

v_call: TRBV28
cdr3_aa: CASSLFRDNSPLHF

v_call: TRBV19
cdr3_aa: CASTGGTNQPQHF

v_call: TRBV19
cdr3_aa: CASSIAGFGNTIYF

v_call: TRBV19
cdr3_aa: CATSFNRVSREKLFF

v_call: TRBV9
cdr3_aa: CASSVAEGTGGQFF

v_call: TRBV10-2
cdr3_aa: CASSEFRSSSYNEQFF

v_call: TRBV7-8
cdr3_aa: CASILQGNTEAFF

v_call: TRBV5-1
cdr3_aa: CASSASGTGGTGELFF

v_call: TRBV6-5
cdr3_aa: CASTLTTFHNEQFF

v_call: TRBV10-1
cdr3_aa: CASSESIVTGEAFF

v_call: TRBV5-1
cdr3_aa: CASSETGVGLANTEAFF

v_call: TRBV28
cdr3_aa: CASSFRDRGVSYGYTF

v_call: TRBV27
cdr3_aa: CASSTVGTYETQYF

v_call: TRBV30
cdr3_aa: CAYGPFNEKLFF

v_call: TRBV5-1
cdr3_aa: CASSLATSFFSEQYF

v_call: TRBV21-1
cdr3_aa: CASSKEAAREATNEKLFF

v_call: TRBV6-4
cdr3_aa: CASSDSFTGNPNVLTF

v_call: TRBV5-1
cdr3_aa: CASSLGPQEQFF

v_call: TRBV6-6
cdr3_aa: CASSSDRLTTDTQYF

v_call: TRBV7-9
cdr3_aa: CASSPPGGTYNEQFF

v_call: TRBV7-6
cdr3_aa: CASSLVGQGHTEAFF

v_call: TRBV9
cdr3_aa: CASSEGGLAPDTQYF

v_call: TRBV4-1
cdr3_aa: CASSPGSTDEKLFF

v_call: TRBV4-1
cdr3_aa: CASSRGDWAGGTEAFF

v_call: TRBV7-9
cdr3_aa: CASSSPRGDGYTF

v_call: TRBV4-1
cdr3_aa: CASSQWGAAGELFF

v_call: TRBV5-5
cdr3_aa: CASSLWAGGQPQHF

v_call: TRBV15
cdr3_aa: CATSRGLRLRGRDTEAFF

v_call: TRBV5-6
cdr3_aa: CARKQGSSNQPQHF

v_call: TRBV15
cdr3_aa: CATSRSDSKQFF

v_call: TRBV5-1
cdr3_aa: CASSSMTGWDTEAFF

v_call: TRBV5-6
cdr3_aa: CASSWGQVGYTEAFF

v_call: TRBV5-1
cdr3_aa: CASSLRTGASNEQFF

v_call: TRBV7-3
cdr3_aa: CASSLMGRGTRTDTQYF

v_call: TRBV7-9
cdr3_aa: CASRPGQGLRDTEAFF

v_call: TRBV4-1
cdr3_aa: CASSGAGRLQETQYF

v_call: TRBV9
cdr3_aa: CASSNRDRENTEAFF

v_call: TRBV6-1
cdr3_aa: CASSDFDWLYGYTF